This record concerns one T cell receptor beta chain sequence. Its antigen is still unknown. The data originate from a study of blood T cells in healthy people across ages. Study outcomes and limitations: Researchers said unsorted PBMCs prevented a conclusive naive versus antigen-experienced comparison.

Through a sample-barcoded 5' primer and a J-beta primer mix, a second PCR was run for 7 to 11 cycles. Every molecule of cDNA carried a tag from a template-switch adaptor with 12 random nucleotides. TCRdb reprocessed the 5' RACE reads with MiXCR, giving one entry per CDR3 protein. The table lists fewer than 1,200,000 distinct CDR3 sequences, approximately 25% of them singletons. The sample also formed part of further work on T cells of mothers and their children. That study adds: Each child gave about 3 million TCR beta CDR3 reads (each mother, over 8.5 million). Slightly higher but non-significant overlap marked related mother-child pairs versus unrelated pairs.

This sequence originates from a girl aged 2 to 9 in good health. The sequenced sample consisted of blood.

CDR3 DNA sequence: TGTGCCAGCAGCCAAGTCGGAGTCGGCGAGCAGTACTTC. It codes for CASSQVGVGEQYF. V is TRBV14 and J is TRBJ2-7; D gene uncertain. This CDR3 is 13 amino acids long. Germline loops: CDR1 SGHDN, CDR2 FVKESK. Trimming removed 1 base from V and 6 bases from J, with 10 bases in between.